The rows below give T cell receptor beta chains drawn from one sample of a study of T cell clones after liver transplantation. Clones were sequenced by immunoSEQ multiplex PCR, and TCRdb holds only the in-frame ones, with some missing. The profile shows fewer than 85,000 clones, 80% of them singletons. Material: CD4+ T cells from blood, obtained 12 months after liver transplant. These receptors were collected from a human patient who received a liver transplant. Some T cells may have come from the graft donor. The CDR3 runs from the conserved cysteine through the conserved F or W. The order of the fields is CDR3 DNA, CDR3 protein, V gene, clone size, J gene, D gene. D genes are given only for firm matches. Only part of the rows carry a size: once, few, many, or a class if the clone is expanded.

DNA: TGCGCCAGCAGGATAGCCGACGGGGAGACCCAGTACTTC
CDR3: CASRIADGETQYF
V: TRBV5-1
size: .
J: TRBJ2-5
D: .

DNA: TGTGCCAGCAAGACTAGCGGGAGGAAAGATACGCAGTATTTT
CDR3: CASKTSGRKDTQYF
V: TRBV2
size: .
J: TRBJ2-3
D: TRBD2

DNA: TGTGCCAGCAGCTTGGGGGGGCCCCCTCTATACGAGCAGTACTTC
CDR3: CASSLGGPPLYEQYF
V: TRBV7-8
size: .
J: TRBJ2-7
D: .

DNA: TGTGCCAGTAGGGATCCTGGACAGGTTTCCTACGAGCAGTACTTC
CDR3: CASRDPGQVSYEQYF
V: TRBV19
size: .
J: TRBJ2-7
D: TRBD1

DNA: TGTGCCAGCGACAATGGTCGCAATCAGCCCCAGCATTTT
CDR3: CASDNGRNQPQHF
V: TRBV7-9
size: .
J: TRBJ1-5
D: .

DNA: TGTGCCAGCAAGTCCCGTCGCAGGGGTGTAGGTGGCTACACCTTC
CDR3: CASKSRRRGVGGYTF
V: TRBV6-5
size: .
J: TRBJ1-2
D: .

DNA: TGTGCCAGCAGCCGTAGCGGGAGCTCCTACAATGAGCAGTTCTTC
CDR3: CASSRSGSSYNEQFF
V: TRBV7-9
size: .
J: TRBJ2-1
D: TRBD2

DNA: TGTGCCAGCAGTTTACAGGGGGGGGAGACCCAGTACTTC
CDR3: CASSLQGGETQYF
V: TRBV28
size: .
J: TRBJ2-5
D: .

DNA: TGTGCCAGCAGCTTAGCTGGCGGGACTAAAAACAATGAGCAGTTCTTC
CDR3: CASSLAGGTKNNEQFF
V: TRBV7-9
size: .
J: TRBJ2-1
D: TRBD2

DNA: TGCAGAGTCCTACAGGGGGCTGAAGCTTTCTTT
CDR3: CRVLQGAEAFF
V: TRBV20-1
size: .
J: TRBJ1-1
D: TRBD1

DNA: TGTGCCAGCAGTTCTCCCCGTCGGGACGGAACCTACGAGCAGTACTTC
CDR3: CASSSPRRDGTYEQYF
V: TRBV28
size: .
J: TRBJ2-7
D: .

DNA: TGTGCCACCTCCGGACTAGAGGGGTCCGGCGAGCAGTACTTC
CDR3: CATSGLEGSGEQYF
V: TRBV10-3
size: .
J: TRBJ2-7
D: TRBD2

DNA: TGCGCCAGCAGCCTCTCCTCGGGGAACACCGGGGAGCTGTTTTTT
CDR3: CASSLSSGNTGELFF
V: TRBV5-1
size: .
J: TRBJ2-2
D: .

DNA: TGTGCCAGCAGCTTATCGGGACAGGGCGAGACCCAGTACTTC
CDR3: CASSLSGQGETQYF
V: TRBV11-2
size: few
J: TRBJ2-5
D: TRBD1

DNA: TGTGCCAGCAGTTACGGGTATGGGGCAGGGAGTTCCGGGGAGCTGTTTTTT
CDR3: CASSYGYGAGSSGELFF
V: TRBV6-7
size: .
J: TRBJ2-2
D: .

DNA: TGTGCCAGCAGCTGGGGCCCGCTGGGGGAGGGCTACACCTTC
CDR3: CASSWGPLGEGYTF
V: TRBV5-4
size: .
J: TRBJ1-2
D: .

DNA: TGTGCCAGCAGTTTACAAGGGACGAACACTGAAGCTTTCTTT
CDR3: CASSLQGTNTEAFF
V: TRBV28
size: once
J: TRBJ1-1
D: .

DNA: TGCGCCAGCAGTGAGTCGGGGCGCAGCCTACGAGCGCAGTACTTC
CDR3: CASSESGRSLRAQYF
V: TRBV10-2
size: .
J: TRBJ2-7
D: .

DNA: TGTGCCAGCAGTGACGAACAAGGGGCGGCAGATACGCAGTATTTT
CDR3: CASSDEQGAADTQYF
V: TRBV6-4
size: .
J: TRBJ2-3
D: .

DNA: TGTGCCAGCAGCTTAGAGGGGACAGGTGTTGAAGCTTTCTTT
CDR3: CASSLEGTGVEAFF
V: TRBV7-9
size: .
J: TRBJ1-1
D: TRBD1

DNA: TGCGCCAGCAGCTCAACGCCGGGACAGGGGAATGAAAAACTGTTTTTT
CDR3: CASSSTPGQGNEKLFF
V: TRBV5-1
size: once
J: TRBJ1-4
D: TRBD1

DNA: TGCGCCAGCAGCCTCAGGACCGGGACAGATACGCAGTATTTT
CDR3: CASSLRTGTDTQYF
V: TRBV5-1
size: .
J: TRBJ2-3
D: .

DNA: TGTGCCAGCTCGCTCGGGACAGGGGGCGAAGAAAAACTGTTTTTT
CDR3: CASSLGTGGEEKLFF
V: TRBV18
size: .
J: TRBJ1-4
D: TRBD1

DNA: TGTGCCAGCAGCTCCGGGACAGGGGATCAGTGGTACACTGAAGCTTTCTTT
CDR3: CASSSGTGDQWYTEAFF
V: TRBV7-2
size: .
J: TRBJ1-1
D: TRBD1

DNA: TGTGCCAGCAGAAGACTAGCGGGAGGCCCGAGCTCCTACAATGAGCAGTTCTTC
CDR3: CASRRLAGGPSSYNEQFF
V: TRBV6-4
size: .
J: TRBJ2-1
D: TRBD2

DNA: TGTGCCAGCAGTGAAGTACGGGGAGAGACCCAGTACTTC
CDR3: CASSEVRGETQYF
V: TRBV6-1
size: .
J: TRBJ2-5
D: .

DNA: TGTGCCACCTCGCCCCAGAGGGATCCGGGACTAGAGCAGTACTTC
CDR3: CATSPQRDPGLEQYF
V: TRBV27
size: .
J: TRBJ2-7
D: TRBD2

DNA: TGCAGCGGGGACGCCGTGGGGGAAGCTTTCTTT
CDR3: CSGDAVGEAFF
V: TRBV29-1
size: .
J: TRBJ1-1
D: .

DNA: TGTGCCAGCAGCCCCGCTAGCGGGAGTTTTGATGAGCAGTTCTTC
CDR3: CASSPASGSFDEQFF
V: TRBV7-2
size: .
J: TRBJ2-1
D: TRBD2

DNA: TGTGCCAGCAGACTAATGGATTACGAGCAGTACTTC
CDR3: CASRLMDYEQYF
V: TRBV28
size: .
J: TRBJ2-7
D: .

DNA: TGCGCCAGCAGCTACGGGAGTCGGTACGAGCAGTACTTC
CDR3: CASSYGSRYEQYF
V: TRBV5-1
size: .
J: TRBJ2-7
D: .

DNA: TGTGCCAGCAGCTCCGGGGGGACAGGGCATCATACGCAGTATTTT
CDR3: CASSSGGTGHHTQYF
V: TRBV5-4
size: .
J: TRBJ2-3
D: TRBD1

DNA: TGTGCCAGCTCACCCAGACGAGGGGGCCCATCCCAAGAGACCCAGTACTTC
CDR3: CASSPRRGGPSQETQYF
V: TRBV18
size: once
J: TRBJ2-5
D: TRBD1

DNA: TGTGCCAGCAGTTTATTAAGACCAAGCGGGAGGGCCGGGGATACGCAGTATTTT
CDR3: CASSLLRPSGRAGDTQYF
V: TRBV27
size: few
J: TRBJ2-3
D: TRBD2

DNA: TGTGCCAGCAGTTTTTCGGGAGGAAGCAATCAGCCCCAGCATTTT
CDR3: CASSFSGGSNQPQHF
V: TRBV28
size: .
J: TRBJ1-5
D: .

DNA: TGTGCCAGCAGCTTAAAGGGGTCTTCTAGCTACGAGCAGTACTTC
CDR3: CASSLKGSSSYEQYF
V: TRBV7-2
size: few
J: TRBJ2-7
D: .

DNA: TGTGCCAGCAGCTTAGGGGGGTTATATGGCTACACCTTC
CDR3: CASSLGGLYGYTF
V: TRBV7-2
size: .
J: TRBJ1-2
D: .

DNA: TGTGCCAGTAAGGACAGCCTACTAGGAGGGACTGAAGCTTTCTTT
CDR3: CASKDSLLGGTEAFF
V: TRBV19
size: .
J: TRBJ1-1
D: .

DNA: TGTGCCAGCAGTTTAAAGGACCCCTGGGGGCCCCAGCATTTT
CDR3: CASSLKDPWGPQHF
V: TRBV28
size: .
J: TRBJ1-5
D: .

DNA: TGTGCCACCAGCAGTGGTACCTACGAGCAGTACTTC
CDR3: CATSSGTYEQYF
V: TRBV15
size: .
J: TRBJ2-7
D: .

DNA: TGTGCCTGGAGTGTAGCGTCCCTCTTGCGGCAAGAGACCCAGTACTTC
CDR3: CAWSVASLLRQETQYF
V: TRBV30
size: .
J: TRBJ2-5
D: .

DNA: TGTGCCAGCAGCTTAAGGGACGGGGATGGCTACACCTTC
CDR3: CASSLRDGDGYTF
V: TRBV11-2
size: .
J: TRBJ1-2
D: .

DNA: TGTGCCAGCACCCACTCTAGCACTAGCTCCTACGAGCAGTACTTC
CDR3: CASTHSSTSSYEQYF
V: TRBV6-5
size: .
J: TRBJ2-7
D: .

DNA: TGCGCCAGCAGCTTGGGAGGAACTAGCGGGAGCTTCGAGCAGTACTTC
CDR3: CASSLGGTSGSFEQYF
V: TRBV5-1
size: .
J: TRBJ2-7
D: TRBD2

DNA: TGTGCCTGGGGCCCCGGGACAGGGGGTCAGCCCCAGCATTTT
CDR3: CAWGPGTGGQPQHF
V: TRBV30
size: once
J: TRBJ1-5
D: TRBD1

DNA: TGTGCCAGCAGTCCCGACAGGGGGCTCTACGAGCAGTACTTC
CDR3: CASSPDRGLYEQYF
V: TRBV7-7
size: once
J: TRBJ2-7
D: TRBD1

DNA: TGCGCCAGCAGCCAAGAAATCCAGATAGGGGAGCAGTACTTC
CDR3: CASSQEIQIGEQYF
V: TRBV4-3
size: many
J: TRBJ2-7
D: .

DNA: TGTGCCAGCAGTTTTGAGAGGGCGAACACTGAAGCTTTCTTT
CDR3: CASSFERANTEAFF
V: TRBV28
size: .
J: TRBJ1-1
D: .

DNA: TGTGCCAGCAGCTTGGCCCGTGGGGAGGGGGAGCAGTACTTC
CDR3: CASSLARGEGEQYF
V: TRBV7-2
size: .
J: TRBJ2-7
D: TRBD2

DNA: TGTGCCAGCAGCTTAGCGGGACTAGCGGAGACCCAGTACTTC
CDR3: CASSLAGLAETQYF
V: TRBV7-8
size: .
J: TRBJ2-5
D: TRBD2

DNA: TGTGCCAGCAAGCGGGACTCTATAACTGAAGCTTTCTTT
CDR3: CASKRDSITEAFF
V: TRBV2
size: .
J: TRBJ1-1
D: .

DNA: TGTGCCAGCAGCTTGGAGACGTATGGCTACACCTTC
CDR3: CASSLETYGYTF
V: TRBV5-4
size: once
J: TRBJ1-2
D: .

DNA: TGTGCCAGCAGCTTAGGTCAGTACACTGAAGCTTTCTTT
CDR3: CASSLGQYTEAFF
V: TRBV7-2
size: .
J: TRBJ1-1
D: .

DNA: TGTGCCAGCAGCTTTGTCTTACAAGAGACCCAGTACTTC
CDR3: CASSFVLQETQYF
V: TRBV11-3
size: .
J: TRBJ2-5
D: .

DNA: TGTGCCAGCAGGGGACTAGCGGAGCAGTTCTTC
CDR3: CASRGLAEQFF
V: TRBV6-1
size: .
J: TRBJ2-1
D: TRBD2

DNA: TGTGCCAGCAGTGAAGGGGGACAGCTCTACGAGCAGTACTTC
CDR3: CASSEGGQLYEQYF
V: TRBV6-1
size: .
J: TRBJ2-7
D: TRBD1